This T cell receptor (beta chain) stems from a study of T-cell memory formation after mild COVID-19 (dated by TCRdb to about 2021). With regard to the full study: Most TCR sequence clusters were specific to one of the two donors. T-cell clones expanding and contracting after mild COVID-19 in a couple of donors were tracked by longitudinal TCRalpha and TCRbeta repertoire sequencing. Two young, previously healthy adult volunteers made up the cohort, one male and one female. What the study reported, not specific to this receptor: The detection of some responding clones in pre-infection memory suggests that pre-existing cross-reactive memory T cells joined the SARS-CoV-2 response. SARS-CoV-2 specificity was not confirmed for the second-wave clones peaking on day 37. Contracting CD4+ clones turned up mainly in the CM and EM memory subsets, whereas EMRA was where CD8+ clones were enriched. Balanced CD4/CD8 phenotypes were observed for clones contracting from day 15 to 85, whereas a bias towards CD4+ was observed for a second wave of clones expanding from day 15 to 37. Only two mild cases were covered in the study, and larger cohorts including severe cases with pre-infection samples were considered necessary.

Ficoll-Paque density gradient centrifugation was the method used to isolate PBMCs. The sample was run on an Illumina NovaSeq 6000. cDNA libraries for TCRalpha and TCRbeta were prepared by 5'RACE using constant-segment primers, with sample barcodes and unique molecular identifiers added. RNA was extracted from every sample with Trizol reagent. Libraries were amplified in two PCR steps, with a second sample barcode and Illumina TruSeq adapters added in the second step. Libraries were sequenced on an Illumina NovaSeq with 2 x 150 bp paired-end reads. Processing in the source paper ran as follows. The reads were demultiplexed and collapsed into UMI-guided consensus sequences using migec v1.2.7. Using mixcr v2.1.11, UMI consensuses were aligned to TRA and TRB V and J templates and then assembled into clonotypes. A clonotype was counted as expanded or contracted only if both edgeR and NoisET called the change significant, with noise models trained on biological replicates. edgeR calls used a false discovery rate-adjusted p below 0.01 and a log2 fold-change threshold of 1. As an exploratory analysis of dynamics, PCA with hierarchical clustering was applied to max-normalized trajectories of the 1000 most abundant clonotypes. Each responding clone was given a CD4 or CD8 phenotype based on the CD4+ and CD8+ repertoires, which had been sequenced separately. Starting from the raw public reads, TCRdb applied fastp trimming at Q25, assembled clones with MiXCR and retained in-frame beta chains. Identical CDR3 protein sequences are pooled into one entry, listed with their most common genes and DNA. Clone size and V and J calls follow TCRdb, not the original study. The sample yields roughly 200,000 distinct CDR3 sequences; about 20% were counted once. 23% of the sample goes to the ten largest clones.

Points on this clonotype: The target of this receptor is not known. Base qualities are not at hand, and no much larger clone is one base apart.

The CDR3 measures 13 amino acids from cysteine to phenylalanine. Only the CDR3 part of the read is kept: 39 bases, read in frame from the first base. The germline ends are 13 bases apart after V is trimmed by 3 bases and J by 7 bases. CDR1 and CDR2 are drawn from the germline V gene: SQVTM, ANQGSEA. The chain is encoded by TRBV29-1 joined to TRBJ2-4; the D assignment is uncertain and may be TRBD1 or TRBD2, with 5 bases supporting each. The sample comprised PBMCs or a T cell subset sorted from them (not recorded which). The sequence was collected from an adult woman who had mild COVID-19 (a few samples of this study predate the infection). The sample titles of this study are shuffled in the database, so cell type and time point are left out; the donor was told from shared clones. The nucleotides read TGCAGCGTTGATATGGGGGTTGCCAACATTCAGTACTTC. This yields the protein CSVDMGVANIQYF.